This record concerns one TCR beta chain sequence. This clonotype showed up many times. Its antigen is currently not known. At one end the junction does not follow the germline gene, possibly because of a read error. This specimen comes from a study of post-analysis software for immune sequencing data (dated by TCRdb to between 2015 and 2016). General notes on the study: Disease courses on record covered relapsing-remitting, secondary progressive and progressive-relapsing multiple sclerosis, though some patients had no subtype annotation. The patient repertoires were compared against around eleven previously published healthy control repertoires obtained from donors aged 6 to 25 years. A subset of samples was prepared in parallel using single-end sample barcoding, then pooled and co-amplified after Illumina adapter ligation. What the authors observed across the whole study: Significantly higher frequencies in patients than in controls were found for roughly 5 TRBV segments, including TRBV5-6, TRBV5-1 and TRBV20-1. The control group was slightly older than the multiple sclerosis patient group. Direct clustering with F measure revealed strong co-clustering of samples prepared in the same batch, which led to a batch-effect correction. Compared with controls, multiple sclerosis patients had significantly lower normalized Chao1 diversity, a finding suggesting substantial peripheral T-cell clonal expansion.

TCR beta repertoires were profiled from peripheral blood of 13 young patients with multiple sclerosis to demonstrate the VDJtools post-analysis software. The multiple sclerosis patients were children and adolescents ranging in age from about 6 to 17 years. The method behind the library was PCR. Data came from an Illumina HiSeq 2500. To reduce PCR and sequencing biases, unique molecular identifiers were built into the TCR beta cDNA libraries. Per 1 to 10 million input T cells, some 500,000 cDNA molecules were obtained, such that each molecule approximated one T cell. Patient libraries were prepared and sequenced with the same protocol used for the earlier healthy control dataset. Within a given batch, samples were prepared together, multiplexed and sequenced on the same HiSeq lane. The authors' analysis ran thus. MIGEC handled the raw barcoded reads, throwing out single-read molecular identifier groups before consensus assembly and CDR3 extraction. Clonotype tables were post-analysed with VDJtools, normalizing diversity by down-sampling all datasets to the smallest sample size. In repertoire overlap clustering, CDR3 amino acid sequences, but not nucleotide sequences, were matched to correct batch-related cross-sample contamination. TCRdb ran its own pipeline on the public reads, namely fastp trimming at Q25 and MiXCR clone calling, and kept in-frame beta chains. Rows with one shared CDR3 protein collapse into an entry with the most common genes and DNA. The V and J calls follow TCRdb's processing rather than the paper's. The sample table holds 150,000 to 200,000 distinct CDR3 sequences, of which approximately 30% were seen once. Together, the top ten hold approximately 1.6% of the sample.

The CDR3 has 13 amino acids, counting the end cysteine and phenylalanine. Just CDR3 DNA is preserved here, 39 bases in frame from base 1. The V and J genes are TRBV12-3 or TRBV12-4 and TRBJ1-2; no D gene is confidently identified. The sequenced sample was blood. The clonotype was recovered from a girl between 5 and 17 years old with multiple sclerosis. The CDR3 region: CATSPRGTYGYTF. The sequenced DNA: TGTGCCACCAGTCCTCGGGGTACCTATGGCTACACCTTC.